The clone carrying this T cell receptor (beta chain) was seen a handful of times. Its antigen is currently unknown. TCRdb fed the reads into MiXCR, producing one record per CDR3 protein. The table includes roughly 720,000 distinct CDR3 sequences, 35% to 45% detected once. The sample belongs to a study of T cell repertoires in cytomegalovirus infection. For the study at large: TCR beta signatures that were public indicated CMV infection and matching HLA type.

Findings and limits, study-wide: Cumulated frequencies of public TCR beta families served to identify carriers of CMV plus the relevant HLA.

The sequence came from a human donor in good health (CMV status not recorded). Some clones in this sample may be carry-over from other donors' samples. Sequenced sample: PBMCs.

The DNA of the CDR3 is TGTGCCAGCAGCCATAGCGGGGGGGTTTCCAATGAGCAGTTCTTC. This codes for CASSHSGGVSNEQFF. The chain employs TRBV7-3 and TRBJ2-1; TRBD2 aligns across 11 bases. The V segment lost 5 bases and the J segment 6 bases; nucleotides outside the gene matches: 6. Germline CDR1 SGHTA, CDR2 FQGTGA. The CDR3 runs to 15 residues.